This note documents a single T cell receptor (beta chain) sequence. Its target antigen remains unknown. The CDR3 goes from the cysteine to the phenylalanine over 12 residues. Kept here is only the CDR3 DNA, which spans 36 bases and is read in frame from base 1. V gives up 6 bases and J gives up 7 bases, and the segment between their germline ends measures 10 bases. CDR1 and CDR2 were assigned from the germline V gene as MDHEN and SYDVKM. In total, just over 650 healthy bone marrow donors made up the cohort. At the time of sampling, every cohort member was nominally healthy, though immune exposures that went unrecorded were likely present. The donor was CMV seronegative and was included in the group of 352 seronegative cohort members. Each donor provided a peripheral blood sample, and peripheral blood mononuclear cells were used for TCR beta sequencing. Genomic DNA extraction from the blood cell samples was performed with the Qiagen DNeasy Blood Extraction Kit.

The data belong to a study of cytomegalovirus exposure and HLA in healthy donors (dated by TCRdb to 2016 to 2017). For context, the study as a whole: An earlier analysis of more than 550 of the donors reported about 280 Gb of sequence data and around 110 million unique TCR beta sequences obtained from some 170 million T cells. An early release that covered fewer than 750 HLA-typed donors contained approximately 300 gigabases of sequencing data and 70 million to 100 million unique TCR sequences. Among the roughly 400 genotyped donors, about 85% belonged to the genetic ancestry cluster associated with self-reported Caucasian donors. The aim of the study was to test whether cataloging public T cell receptors could identify signatures of past pathogen exposure. The study profiled the T cell repertoires of 666 subjects by immunosequencing and related them to cytomegalovirus serostatus. In addition to the first cohort of 666 subjects, a separate validation cohort of approximately 120 different subjects was used. The study combined high-throughput TCR immunosequencing, statistical association of individual TCRs with disease status, and machine learning to predict cytomegalovirus infection status. A later analysis re-analyzed previously published TCR beta repertoires from 666 donors and added high-resolution HLA genotyping to study TCR occurrence patterns. In the later analysis, no new phenotypic data were used to find candidate immune exposures; instead, reliance was placed on TCR beta sequences and their occurrence across donors. In an earlier analysis of 587 of the donors, high-throughput TCR beta sequencing was used to judge whether each TCR beta V gene segment behaved as functional or pseudogenic. Donor age, sex, ethnicity and CMV serostatus were compiled together with the repertoire data. Genome-wide SNP genotypes for about three fifths of the 666 donors were used in a later genetic analysis, which treated that subset as a discovery cohort. Every discovery cohort repertoire had been produced on one sequencing platform. HLA typing covered class I and class II loci at four-digit resolution. The number of donors typed differed by locus, with roughly 620-630 for A, B, C, DRB1 and DQB1, roughly 520 for DQA1, 600 to 610 for DPA1, and about 450 for DPB1. Roughly 5 DR-DQ haplotypes were handled as single units for association and clustering because linkage in the cohort was strong. Across around 400 genotyped donors of the cohort, an average of approximately 240,000 unique TCR beta nucleotide sequences per donor were sequenced, and 15% to 20% of those sequences were non-productive. General conclusions and limits of the study: The cohort was sequenced for TCR beta chains only, and without alpha or paired-chain data the features that could be detected were limited. In a later analysis, some 17,000 TCR beta sequences were associated with specific HLA alleles at a false discovery rate of 0.05. A group of highly shared sequence variants was considered likely to be a technical artifact of the sequencing pipeline. A later analysis reported that several top co-occurrence clusters appeared linked to parvovirus B19, influenza, CMV and Epstein-Barr virus. Strong co-occurrence of HLA alleles, especially DR and DQ, made assigning TCR associations to individual alleles difficult. A later genetic analysis associated a missense DCLRE1C variant with V-gene and J-gene trimming of TCR beta chains, and an independent cohort replicated the association. Sequencing depth was assumed to be roughly uniform across donors in the presence/absence analyses, though that assumption may not hold. In the study, approximately 160 TCR beta chains were listed as associated with cytomegalovirus. While some public TCRs were present in many individuals, most TCR sequences turned up only very rarely across donors. In a later analysis, HLA-associated TCR beta chains showed more clonal expansion and lower generation probabilities than non-associated chains that were equally common. Most CMV-associated TCR beta chains appeared to be HLA-restricted in a later analysis, and the HLA associations seemed to be driven largely by CMV exposure. The authors suggested that the approach could potentially be generalized to other disease states and immunological phenotypes. Because HLA typing was missing for some donors at each locus, association tests included only the typed subset. The only immune exposure information available for the cohort was CMV serostatus. The classifier was reported to diagnose cytomegalovirus status with high specificity and sensitivity in both the original cohort and the validation cohort. A further reported finding was that TCR beta sequences accurately predicted the HLA-A and HLA-B alleles for most subjects in the first cohort. Because counts were too low, seventeen rarely observed V segments, including chromosome 9 orphons, were left out of the earlier analysis of 587 of the donors. In a later genetic analysis, fewer N-insertions in productive TCRs were reported among donors in an Asian-associated ancestry cluster than the approximately 630-donor mean. A later analysis found that TCR association rates varied across HLA loci, with DRB1 alleles showing the most associated TCRs and HLA-C alleles the fewest. Linkage disequilibrium might explain the correlated functional status among segregating V segments, but an unknown experimental factor could not be ruled out. An earlier analysis of approximately 530 of the donors showed that most TCR beta V segments appeared in productive rearrangements either about 90% or about 30% of the time, which broadly matched IMGT annotations. Some IMGT-functional V segments, including TRBV6-2 and TRBV6-3, could not be told apart with the 87-base-pair reads, so those segments were excluded. In vitro tests confirmed that a few of the cytomegalovirus-associated TCR beta chains recognize cytomegalovirus antigens.

Preparation of the library involved the immunoSEQ multiplex PCR assay. For the multiplex PCR, a mixture combining 60 forward primers for TCR Vbeta segments and 13 reverse primers for TCR Jbeta segments was used. The CDR3 region of rearranged TCR beta genes was amplified from genomic DNA with a multiplex PCR assay. Amplified TCR beta libraries were sequenced as 87-base-pair reads on the Illumina HiSeq System. The source study handled its data this way. Across the roughly 640 repertoires, a later analysis counted tens of millions of unique TCR beta chains, some 11 million of which were shared by at least two donors. Raw reads were error-corrected and collapsed into unique sequences by a nearest-neighbor algorithm in which closely related sequences were merged to remove PCR and sequencing errors. To assign V, D and J gene segments, CDR3 sequences were aligned to IMGT reference sequences. For a sequence to be retained, at least a six-nucleotide match to both a V gene segment and a J gene segment was required. A rearrangement was called productive if the CDR3 had no stop codons and remained in frame with V and J, and every other rearrangement was called non-productive. CDR3 was defined according to IMGT convention as the region running from the second conserved V-encoded cysteine to the conserved J-encoded phenylalanine. In an earlier analysis of some 550 of the donors, sequences lacking an unambiguous match to a single V gene segment were excluded. An earlier analysis of almost 600 of the donors classified V segments as functional when productive rearrangements were above 56.7% and as segregating when the standard deviation between donors was above 5%. A statistical classification framework was developed to diagnose cytomegalovirus status using the catalog of TCR beta chain sequences. In a later analysis, V and J genes were assigned by comparing TCR nucleotide sequences against IMGT/GENE-DB human TR gene sequences. The TCRdist pipeline was used in a later analysis to assign CDR3 sequences and most-parsimonious VDJ recombination scenarios. A later analysis defined each TCR beta chain by its CDR3 amino acid sequence plus V-gene family, and excluded reads lacking a unique V-gene family. A later analysis removed several hundred highly shared, low-generation-probability nucleotide sequences to deal with suspected cross-contamination and a sequencing artifact. A later analysis calculated a clonal expansion index for each public chain from normalized within-repertoire ranks of inferred template counts. In a later analysis, generation probabilities were computed with a VDJ recombination model fitted to out-of-frame rearrangements, and the resulting probabilities were checked against IGoR. Hypergeometric tests were used in a later analysis to score TCR-TCR, TCR-HLA and TCR-CMV co-occurrence, with a repertoire-size bias correction applied to the TCR pairs. In a later analysis, false discovery rates were estimated by permuting HLA or CMV assignments 20 times. In a later analysis, co-occurring TCRs were grouped with DBSCAN, and TCRdist sequence similarity was added when clustering was performed within HLA-allele-positive subsets. Repertoires with fewer than 30,000 or more than 120,000 public chains, plus five repertoires with anomalous nucleotide sharing, were excluded from co-occurrence clustering. In TCRdb, the immuneACCESS table is reduced to in-frame sequences with V and J assigned. These tables do not hold every clone; where another copy was compared, an unresolved V gene accounts for under half, and the others remain unexplained. V, J and clone size were drawn from that table, and D and trimming were deduced from the DNA. The sample table on file contains about 150,000 clones. The ten largest clones capture around 1.6% of the sample.

This TCR derives from a woman between 45 and 65 years old in good health and CMV-seronegative. The chain links TRBV28 with TRBJ1-5; no D gene can be assigned with confidence. The sample was PBMCs. The CDR3 protein is CASSSTGQPQHF. The DNA sequence reads TGTGCCAGCAGCTCCACCGGGCAGCCCCAGCATTTT.